This T cell receptor beta chain was identified in a study of monozygotic twins with inflammatory bowel disease. Findings and caveats of the study: Evidence failed to back one strong IBD-linked signal or clonotype. Researchers were unable to tell different T cell subtypes apart. Fewer clonotypes were shared with others by IBD patients than by healthy twins, especially with disease activity.

On this clonotype itself: Its antigen is undetermined.

UMIs incorporating a 6-nucleotide sample barcode were appended by means of template switching. Using the 5' RACE reads, TCRdb records one entry per CDR3 protein without DNA. This listing includes under 350,000 distinct CDR3 sequences. Germline values: CDR1 SNHLY, CDR2 FYNNEI. The CDR3 loop spans 16 amino acids. Sample: blood. This sequence was found in a human donor with ulcerative colitis or Crohn's disease, or a healthy co-twin of an affected twin (not recorded which). This chain joins TRBV2 and TRBJ1-5; TCRdb proposes TRBD1, but this gene call is untestable without DNA. The CDR3 reads CASSKLGQDSNQPQHF.